This T cell receptor (beta chain) was captured in a study of blood T cell repertoires in COVID-19. Generated by immunoSEQ multiplex PCR, the TCRdb table keeps only in-frame clones and is missing some. The sample lists roughly 130,000 clones, 84% occurring once. Germline CDR1 reads MNHEY; CDR2 reads SVGEGT. V lost 5 bases, J lost 6 bases, and 16 bases lay in between. The CDR3 has 15 residues. In assigning cohorts, the study relied on participant-reported clinical history. The origin of this receptor is a woman aged 45 to 65 with acute COVID-19. V gene TRBV6-2 or TRBV6-3 combines with J gene TRBJ1-4; D perhaps matches TRBD1 (5 bases). The sample was PBMCs or T cells enriched from blood (not recorded which). This CDR3 is CASSAHRSGDEKLFF. The CDR3 DNA is TGTGCCAGCAGTGCCCATCGGTCGGGGGATGAAAAACTGTTTTTT.